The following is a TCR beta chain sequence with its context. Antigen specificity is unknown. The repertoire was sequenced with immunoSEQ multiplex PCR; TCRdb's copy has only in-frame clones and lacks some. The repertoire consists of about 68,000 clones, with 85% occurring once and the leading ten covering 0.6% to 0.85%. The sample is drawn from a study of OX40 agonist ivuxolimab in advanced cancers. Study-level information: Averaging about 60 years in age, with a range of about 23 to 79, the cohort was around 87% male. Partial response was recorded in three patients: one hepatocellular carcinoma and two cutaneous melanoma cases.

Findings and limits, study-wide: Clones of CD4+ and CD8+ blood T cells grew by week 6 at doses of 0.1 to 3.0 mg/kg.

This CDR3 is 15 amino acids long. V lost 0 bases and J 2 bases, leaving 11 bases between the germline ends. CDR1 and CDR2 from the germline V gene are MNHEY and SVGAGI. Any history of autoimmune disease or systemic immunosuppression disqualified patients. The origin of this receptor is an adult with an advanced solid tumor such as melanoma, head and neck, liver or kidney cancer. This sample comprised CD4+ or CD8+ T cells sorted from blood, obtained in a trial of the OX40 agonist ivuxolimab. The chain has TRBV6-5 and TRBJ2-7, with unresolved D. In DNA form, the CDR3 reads TGTGCCAGCAGTTACTCGATGTGGGAAGCCTACGAGCAGTACTTC. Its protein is CASSYSMWEAYEQYF.